This TCR beta chain was identified in a study of blood T cells in healthy people across ages. On the study more broadly: Capture via template switching afforded approximately one barcoded beta molecule per two T cells.

The V gene end was trimmed by 4 bases and the J gene end by 2 bases; junction bases not matched to a gene: 8. CDR3 length: 15 residues. CDR1 and CDR2 from the germline V gene are DFQATT and SNEGSKA (reference sequence). To note about this clonotype: The target antigen is unknown.

It was with a sample-barcoded 5' primer and a J-beta primer mix that a second PCR of roughly 6 to 11 cycles was run. TCRdb reanalysed the 5' RACE reads using MiXCR and keeps one entry per CDR3 protein. This table has over 1.5 million distinct CDR3 sequences, around half appearing once. Notes on the study in general: Reliance upon unsorted PBMCs precluded definitive naive versus antigen-experienced comparison. Naive CD4+ cell counts and diversity both ran higher in long-lived than in aged donors. Roughly linear age-related decline in beta diversity appeared, significant by age roughly 40.

This receptor was taken from a woman in her 40s in good health. This chain uses TRBV20-1 with TRBJ2-7; 10 bases are shared with TRBD2. Sequencing was carried out using blood. The CDR3 loop reads CSANPTLAGAYEQYF. CDR3 nucleotides: TGCAGTGCTAACCCCACTCTAGCGGGGGCCTACGAGCAGTACTTC.